This TCR beta chain is drawn from a study of beta chain features in type 1 diabetes (dated by TCRdb to the late 2010s). Background on the whole study: Mean age, gender distribution, total cell number and subset yield did not differ between patients and healthy donors. A total of 85 million to 110 million sorted cells were examined across all samples, and RNA yield correlated strongly with the number of cells per subset. In the study, TCRB repertoires of sorted circulating CD4+ T cell subsets from recently diagnosed type 1 diabetes patients were compared with those of matched healthy donors. Whereas all 28 donors provided naive and central memory subsets, regulatory and stem cell-like memory subsets were isolated from just 8 patients and about 8 healthy donors.

Overall study outcomes, separate from this receptor: Sequencing cDNA rather than genomic DNA could over-represent highly expressing activated cells, although activation and CD3 levels did not differ between groups. Because small numbers of individuals were included in the HLA sub-analyses, any influence of HLA type on TCRB rearrangement was left unresolved. A moderate but significant shortening of TCRB CDR3 length was observed in type 1 diabetes patients in all four CD4+ subsets. Patients with type 1 diabetes made fewer insertions and deleted more nucleotides at VDJ recombination sites, implying thymic rearrangement abnormalities. PCR may preferentially amplify shorter templates, but because patient and control samples were amplified and corrected together, any resulting skew would affect both groups equally. Naive, central memory and regulatory TCRB repertoires appeared more similar among patients than among healthy donors.

This clone was seen more than once but under ten times. Its recognized antigen is unknown. One base away there is no much larger clone; base qualities are not given. From each donor, a single peripheral blood sample of about 110 mL on average was drawn into heparinised tubes. Using a panel that included CD45RO, CCR7, CD25, CD127, CD95 and CD27, naive, central memory, regulatory and stem cell-like memory CD4+ T cells were sorted on a BD FACSAria II. Purity was above 95% for every sorted population. PBMCs were separated immediately by Lymphoprep density gradient centrifugation and were stained directly, without being cultured. So that batch effects would be minimized, each experiment stained and sorted samples in pairs, pairing one healthy donor with one patient. The entire isolated RNA was reverse transcribed using the High Capacity cDNA Reverse Transcription Kit, and thus expressed TCRB transcripts were sequenced. Deep immunoSEQ sequencing was performed on naive, central memory and regulatory T cell samples, with an average of about 3.57 million total reads per sample. Sorted cells were lysed in RLT buffer and RNA was extracted with DNase-treated RNeasy Micro or Mini kits, depending on cell number. Each cell subset was processed on its own to prevent cross-contamination, while patient and healthy donor samples were processed together. The immunoSEQ multiplex PCR was used to amplify TCRB sequences from cDNA, yielding 87-bp fragments that span the CDR3 region. Sequencing of the amplicons was done on the Illumina HiSeq platform. The authors' pipeline ran thus. PCR bias was computationally corrected using synthetic template baselines, reads within Hamming distance 2 were collapsed, and singletons that could not be merged were discarded. Reads were aligned against IMGT to assign V, D and J genes, CDR3 length and insertions or deletions at six rearrangement sites. Within each subset, clonotype counts were normalized to sorted cell number, after which true diversity and Gini coefficients were computed with the tcR R package. The overlap coefficient, calculated on TCRB nucleotide sequences, was used to quantify repertoire sharing. Out-of-frame TCRB sequences from naive cells were analyzed as a proxy for the pre-selection repertoire. In TCRdb, the immuneACCESS table is reduced to in-frame sequences with V and J assigned. These tables do not hold every clone; where another copy was compared, an unresolved V gene accounts for under half, and the others remain unexplained. That table supplies the V and J calls and clone size; D and trimming were determined from the DNA. The sample profile shows 350,000 to 450,000 clones; over 12% of them were found once. The top ten clones comprise under 0.02% of the sample.

From V the trimming removes 1 base and from J it removes 4 bases, while the gene matches leave 3 bases of the junction unaccounted for. Inclusive of the bounding cysteine and phenylalanine, the CDR3 is 14 residues long. CDR3 DNA is the only sequence kept; it has 42 bases, read in frame from the first base. The germline V gene sets CDR1 to LGHNA and CDR2 to YNFKEQ. The sequence was collected from a woman between 18 and 30 years old in good health. The chain links TRBV4-2 with TRBJ2-7; TRBD2 lines up with 8 middle nucleotides. Sequenced sample: naive CD4+ T cells from blood. In light of the paper, this sample's cell subset or site label describes: true naive CD4+ T cells. DNA sequence: TGTGCCAGCAGCCAAGTTCGGGAGGGGTACGAGCAGTACTTC. Its protein reads: CASSQVREGYEQYF.